This T cell receptor (beta chain) was sequenced for a study of T cell responses to AZD1222 COVID-19 vaccine. Overall study findings and caveats: Reports indicate that nearly half of spike-specific TCRs are directed at unmutated variant regions. The repertoires were collected only after the peak T cell response. Seropositive at baseline were only a handful of AZD1222 recipients. With two AZD1222 doses given, Spike-specific TCR breadth and depth both rose.

Produced via immunoSEQ multiplex PCR; TCRdb's table is partial and in-frame only. The sample lists some 180,000 clones; roughly 94% were seen once. To note about this clone: Antigen specificity is unknown.

This CDR3 has 17 amino acids. The ends lost 9 bases at V and 7 bases at J; junction bases unmatched: 18. The germline CDR1 and CDR2 sequences are LNHDA and SQIVND (reference sequence). The clonotype was recovered from an adult who received the AZD1222 COVID-19 vaccine. Sequencing was performed on peripheral blood, taken 28 days after the second AZD1222 dose. The rearrangement uses TRBV19 and TRBJ2-2; 9 nucleotides align to TRBD2. The CDR3 nucleotides read TGTGCCAGCCGTAAAAGCGGGAGGCCTCGGGATGGCGGGGAGCTGTTTTTT. Its protein product is CASRKSGRPRDGGELFF. Full variable domain (outside the CDR3, taken from reference TRBV19 and TRBJ2-2): DGGITQSPKYLFRKEGQNVTLSCEQNLNHDAMYWYRQDPGQGLRLIYYSQIVNDFQKGDIAEGYSVSREKKESFPLTVTSAQKNPTAFYLCASRKSGRPRDGGELFFGEGSRLTVL.